What follows are 16 T cell receptor beta chains derived from one specimen sequenced in a study of graft-versus-host responses after intestinal transplantation (dated by TCRdb to about 2021). Receptor libraries were prepared by the immunoSEQ multiplex PCR assay. TCRdb carries this immuneACCESS record with in-frame sequences only. Its versions omit some clonotypes, under half of them owing to an unresolved V gene in the studies checked, with the rest unexplained. In this sample the table shows 14,000 to 15,000 clones, 90% to 95% of which occur a single time. The top ten hold 0.71% of the sample. Sequencing was performed on PBMCs, taken 9 days after transplant. These receptors all come from a human patient who received an intestinal transplant, so some T cells may come from the graft donor.

The V call is TRBV4-2, the J call TRBJ2-2; TRBD1 matches 7 bases. Unmatched junction bases numbered 7, after V lost 2 bases and J lost 7 bases. In germline, CDR1 is LGHNA, CDR2 YNFKEQ. This CDR3 is built from 15 residues. DNA of the CDR3: TGTGCCAGCAGCCAACCGGGACAGATGGGCGGGGAGCTGTTTTTT. Amino acids: CASSQPGQMGGELFF.

The chain carries TRBV5-1 and TRBJ2-3; D remains unclear. The CDR3 has 14 residues. Between the trimmed V and J ends, which lost 3 bases and 5 bases, there was a span of 13 bases. Germline V gene lookup returns CDR1 SGHRS and CDR2 YFSETQ. CDR3 sequence: CASSWWLTRDTQYF. The CDR3 DNA reads TGCGCCAGCAGCTGGTGGCTCACCCGAGATACGCAGTATTTT.

The V and J genes are TRBV14 and TRBJ1-2; 9 bases fit TRBD1. The germline V gene encodes CDR1 SGHDN and CDR2 FVKESK. The CDR3 consists of 15 residues. The junction had 6 bases not matched to a gene; V was cut back by 4 bases and J by 3 bases. CDR3 residues: CASSPRDREDYGYTF. For the CDR3, the DNA is TGTGCCAGCAGCCCTAGGGACAGGGAGGACTATGGCTACACCTTC.

The CDR3 bases are TGTGCCAGCAGCGTCCGGGGGGACCTCAACTATGGCTACACCTTC. This gives the protein CASSVRGDLNYGYTF. The V and J genes are TRBV9 and TRBJ1-2; possible D gene TRBD1, 5 bases. Germline assignment: CDR1 SGDLS and CDR2 YYNGEE. The CDR3 is made up of 15 amino acids. The ends were cut back, 2 bases at V and 2 bases at J, with 13 bases in the middle.

V and J are TRBV27 and TRBJ2-1, with 8 nucleotides matching TRBD2. This CDR3 is 16 amino acids long. V gave up 7 bases and J gave up 6 bases; unmatched junction bases: 14. The germline V gene encodes CDR1 MNHEY and CDR2 SMNVEV (reference sequence). The CDR3 DNA follows: TGTGCCAGCACCTCGGGACTAGATCCCGGGCTCAATGAGCAGTTCTTC. This translates into CASTSGLDPGLNEQFF.

The chain combines TRBV7-9 with TRBJ2-1; 7 positions match TRBD1. CDR1 and CDR2 (germline): SEHNR, FQNEAQ (reference sequence). V trimming: 6 bases; J trimming: 13 bases; junction bases outside the gene matches: 6. The CDR3 runs to 11 residues. The DNA of the CDR3 is TGTGCCAGCAGTTTTGGACAGGTTCAGTTCTTC. This sequence encodes CASSFGQVQFF.

The J gene is TRBJ2-1, the V gene TRBV7-3; 10 nucleotides agree with TRBD2. The CDR3 runs to 15 residues. The ends lost 2 bases at V and 4 bases at J; junction bases unmatched: 2. Germline CDR1 is SGHTA and CDR2 is FQGTGA. The CDR3 reads CASSLQAGGYNEQFF. Here the CDR3 DNA reads TGTGCCAGCAGCTTACAAGCGGGAGGGTACAATGAGCAGTTCTTC.

This chain uses TRBV5-6 with TRBJ2-1, with 12 bases identical to TRBD2. Germline assignment: CDR1 SGHDT and CDR2 YYEEEE. The CDR3 has 17 amino acids. Unmatched junction bases numbered 5, after V lost 4 bases and J lost 0 bases. CDR3 residues: CASSLTSGRSSYNEQFF. In DNA, the CDR3 is TGTGCCAGCAGCCTTACTAGCGGGAGGAGCTCCTACAATGAGCAGTTCTTC.

The chain uses TRBV28 and TRBJ2-5; D unclear. This CDR3 is built from 12 residues. Germline loops: CDR1 MDHEN, CDR2 SYDVKM. V gave up 5 bases and J gave up 0 bases, with 4 bases separating them. CDR3 coding DNA: TGTGCCAGCAGTGGAGACCAAGAGACCCAGTACTTC. Its protein is CASSGDQETQYF.

This clone was seen a single time. The chain uses TRBV5-1 and TRBJ1-2, with 8 bases fitting TRBD1. This CDR3 has 14 amino acids. Germline V CDR1 and CDR2: SGHRS, YFSETQ. The V gene end was trimmed by 1 base and the J gene end by 8 bases; junction bases not matched to a gene: 7. The CDR3 region has the DNA TGCGCCAGCAGCTTGACGCAGGGGGCAGGAGGCTACACCTTC. Its protein product is CASSLTQGAGGYTF.

The rearrangement links TRBV30 to TRBJ2-7; 7 bases fit TRBD1. The CDR3 extends over 16 amino acids. Germline assignment: CDR1 GTSNPN and CDR2 SVGIG (reference sequence). V shed 3 bases and J 2 bases; nucleotides not matched to a gene: 13. The CDR3 loop reads CAWSFRDSPSPYEQYF. The CDR3 coding sequence is TGTGCCTGGAGCTTCCGGGACAGCCCGAGCCCCTACGAGCAGTACTTC.

This rearrangement joins TRBV5-1 to TRBJ1-2, with 7 bases aligning to TRBD1. The CDR3 has 14 amino acids. The J segment lost 6 bases and the V segment lost 6 bases, leaving 11 bases of the junction unmatched. In germline, CDR1 is SGHRS, CDR2 YFSETQ. The CDR3 nucleotides are TGCGCCAGCAACCCCTCTGACAGGGTACATGGCTACACCTTC. It yields the protein CASNPSDRVHGYTF.

This chain links TRBV9 with TRBJ2-6, with TRBD1 as a possible D gene (6 bases). With 0 bases removed from V and 4 bases from J, the gap between germline ends came to 11 bases. From germline, CDR1 is SGDLS and CDR2 YYNGEE. The CDR3 is 16 residues long. This chain's CDR3 is CASSVALRGGANVLTF. In DNA form, the CDR3 reads TGTGCCAGCAGCGTAGCGCTCAGGGGAGGGGCCAACGTCCTGACTTTC.

The CDR3 is CASSQTGLAGGRGKETQYF. The CDR3 DNA reads TGCGCCAGCAGCCAAACTGGGCTAGCGGGAGGCCGAGGGAAGGAGACCCAGTACTTC. This sequence joins TRBV4-1 and TRBJ2-5; 11 bases align to TRBD2. CDR3 length equals 19 residues. With V trimmed by 2 bases and J by 5 bases, 16 bases remained unmatched. The germline CDR1 and CDR2 sequences are MGHRA and YSYEKL.

The chain combines TRBV7-3 with TRBJ2-3, with 7 bases aligning to TRBD2. CDR1 is SGHTA, CDR2 FQGTGA, per germline. The CDR3 has 15 residues. After removal of 4 bases from V and 3 bases from J, the junction contained 7 bases not matched to a gene. The CDR3: CASSSGLVGTDTQYF. CDR3 DNA sequence: TGTGCCAGCAGCTCTGGACTAGTGGGTACAGATACGCAGTATTTT.

V gene TRBV27 combines with J gene TRBJ1-1; D ambiguous. CDR3 length: 15 amino acids. The germline V gene encodes CDR1 MNHEY and CDR2 SMNVEV (reference sequence). V lost 3 bases and J lost 0, with 11 bases in between. CDR3 bases: TGTGCCAGCAGTTTCATGGGAACCATGAACACTGAAGCTTTCTTT. It is translated as CASSFMGTMNTEAFF.